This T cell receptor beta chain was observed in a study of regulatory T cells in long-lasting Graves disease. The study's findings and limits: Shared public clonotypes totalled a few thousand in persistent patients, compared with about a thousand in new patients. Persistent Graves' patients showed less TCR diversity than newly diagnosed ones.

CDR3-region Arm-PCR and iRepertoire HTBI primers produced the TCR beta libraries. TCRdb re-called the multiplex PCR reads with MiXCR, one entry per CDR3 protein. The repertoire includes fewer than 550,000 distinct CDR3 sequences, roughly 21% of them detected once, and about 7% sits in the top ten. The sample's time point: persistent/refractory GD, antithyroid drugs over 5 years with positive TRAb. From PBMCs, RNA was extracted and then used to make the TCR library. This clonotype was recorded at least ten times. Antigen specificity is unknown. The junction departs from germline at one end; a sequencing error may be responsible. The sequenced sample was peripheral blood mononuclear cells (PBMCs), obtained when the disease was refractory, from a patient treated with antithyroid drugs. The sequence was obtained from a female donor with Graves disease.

CDR3 sequence: CASSSTGDQPQHF. The CDR3 DNA reads as TGTGCCAGCAGTTCTACAGGGGATCAGCCCCAGCATTTT. V gene TRBV5-1 combines with J gene TRBJ1-5; 7 nucleotides agree with TRBD1. CDR3 size: 13 residues. CDR1 SGHRS and CDR2 YFSETQ come from the germline V gene.